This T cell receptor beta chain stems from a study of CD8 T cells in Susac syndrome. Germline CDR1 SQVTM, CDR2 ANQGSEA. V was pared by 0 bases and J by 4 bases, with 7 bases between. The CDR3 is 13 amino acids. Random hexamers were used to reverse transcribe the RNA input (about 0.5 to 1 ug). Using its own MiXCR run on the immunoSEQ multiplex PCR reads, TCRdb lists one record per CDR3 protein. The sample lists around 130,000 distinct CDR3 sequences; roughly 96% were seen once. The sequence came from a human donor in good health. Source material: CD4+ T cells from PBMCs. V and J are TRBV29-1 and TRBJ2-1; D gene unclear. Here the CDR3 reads CSVEDWVYNEQFF. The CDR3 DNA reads TGCAGCGTTGAAGATTGGGTTTACAATGAGCAGTTCTTC.